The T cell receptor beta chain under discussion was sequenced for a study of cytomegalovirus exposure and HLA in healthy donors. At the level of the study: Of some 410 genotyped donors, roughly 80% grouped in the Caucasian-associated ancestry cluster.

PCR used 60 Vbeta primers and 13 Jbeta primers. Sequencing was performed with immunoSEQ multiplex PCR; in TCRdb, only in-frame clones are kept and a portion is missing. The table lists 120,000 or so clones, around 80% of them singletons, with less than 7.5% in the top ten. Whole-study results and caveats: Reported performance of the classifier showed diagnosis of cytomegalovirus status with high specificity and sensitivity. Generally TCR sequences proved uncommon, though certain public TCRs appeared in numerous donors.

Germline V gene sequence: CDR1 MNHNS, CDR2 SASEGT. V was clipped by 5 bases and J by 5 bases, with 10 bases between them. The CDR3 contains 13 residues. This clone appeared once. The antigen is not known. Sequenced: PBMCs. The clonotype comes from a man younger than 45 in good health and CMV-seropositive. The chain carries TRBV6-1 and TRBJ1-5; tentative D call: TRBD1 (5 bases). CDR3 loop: CASSPDTHQPQHF. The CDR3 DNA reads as TGTGCCAGCAGTCCGGACACTCATCAGCCCCAGCATTTT.